One and the same sample provided the 4 T cell receptor beta chains below, sequenced in a study of T-cell reconstitution after alpha-beta-depleted transplantation in children. Unique molecular identifiers were incorporated into the prepared TCRbeta library. TCRdb redid the calling of the PCR reads with MiXCR, one entry per CDR3 protein. The data hold about 460,000 distinct CDR3 sequences, with over 9.5% observed a single time. The sample in question was PBMCs, mostly from graft donor cells, obtained 180 days after TCRalphabeta/CD19-depleted stem cell transplant. The receptors derive from a female patient younger than 10 who had a stem cell transplant for aplastic anemia, so the T cells may come from the graft donor.

The chain has TRBV20-1 and TRBJ1-1; weak D call: TRBD1 (5 bases). This CDR3 has 13 residues. V was cut by 3 bases and J by 0 bases, with 8 bases left in between. Germline values: CDR1 DFQATT, CDR2 SNEGSKA (reference sequence). The CDR3 is CSARSGLNTEAFF. The CDR3 bases are TGCAGTGCTAGGTCAGGGTTGAACACTGAAGCTTTCTTT.

This clonotype has a handful of counts. The chain uses TRBV15 and TRBJ1-2; 7 bases are shared with TRBD1. V was clipped by 0 bases and J by 4 bases; unmatched bases: 2. This CDR3 has 14 residues. CDR1 is LNHNV and CDR2 is YYDKDF in the germline V gene (reference sequence). This CDR3 reads CATSREQGSYGYTF. The DNA for the CDR3 is TGTGCCACCAGCAGAGAACAGGGGTCCTATGGCTACACCTTC.

This clonotype was detected many times. CDR3 sequence reads: CASSHPKNTGELFF. The CDR3 DNA reads as TGTGCCAGCTCACACCCAAAGAACACCGGGGAGCTGTTTTTT. The chain carries TRBV18 and TRBJ2-2; no firm D call. The CDR3 runs to 14 residues. In germline, CDR1 is KGHSH, CDR2 LQKENI. Trimming shortened V by 4 bases and J by 1 base, and 7 bases separated the two germline ends.

V gene TRBV29-1 combines with J gene TRBJ1-1; D remains ambiguous. The CDR3 length is 13 residues. Trimming took 6 bases from V and 4 from J, leaving 15 bases between them. Germline V lookup: CDR1 SQVTM, CDR2 ANQGSEA. The CDR3 spells CSVIIVAGTEAFF. The CDR3 DNA sequence: TGCAGCGTGATAATCGTAGCGGGCACTGAAGCTTTCTTT.